The clone carrying this T cell receptor beta chain was counted many times. Antigen specificity is unknown. Four subsets defined by CD45RA and CD27 were sorted after CD3, CD4, CD8 and live/dead staining. Two oligonucleotides, mixed equimolar, formed the beta constant-region primer covering TRBC1 and TRBC2. TCRdb re-called the UMI-ligation and nested PCR reads through MiXCR, storing one row per CDR3 protein. The sample has some 83,000 distinct CDR3 sequences; roughly 13% are singletons. This sample is part of a study of naive and memory T cell subsets. Overall study results and limits: In naive cells, over 90% of TCR sequences were seen only once.

Germline V gene lookup returns CDR1 PRHDT and CDR2 FYEKMQ (reference sequence). V lost 7 bases and J lost 8, with 18 bases in between. The length of the CDR3 is 14 residues. This clonotype was sampled from a human donor in good health. The chain has TRBV13 and TRBJ2-1; unclear D gene. Source material: central memory CD4+ T cells from blood. The CDR3 nucleotides are TGTGCCAGCAAGGGTATGGTTCATCTGGATGAGCAGTTCTTC. Amino acid sequence: CASKGMVHLDEQFF.